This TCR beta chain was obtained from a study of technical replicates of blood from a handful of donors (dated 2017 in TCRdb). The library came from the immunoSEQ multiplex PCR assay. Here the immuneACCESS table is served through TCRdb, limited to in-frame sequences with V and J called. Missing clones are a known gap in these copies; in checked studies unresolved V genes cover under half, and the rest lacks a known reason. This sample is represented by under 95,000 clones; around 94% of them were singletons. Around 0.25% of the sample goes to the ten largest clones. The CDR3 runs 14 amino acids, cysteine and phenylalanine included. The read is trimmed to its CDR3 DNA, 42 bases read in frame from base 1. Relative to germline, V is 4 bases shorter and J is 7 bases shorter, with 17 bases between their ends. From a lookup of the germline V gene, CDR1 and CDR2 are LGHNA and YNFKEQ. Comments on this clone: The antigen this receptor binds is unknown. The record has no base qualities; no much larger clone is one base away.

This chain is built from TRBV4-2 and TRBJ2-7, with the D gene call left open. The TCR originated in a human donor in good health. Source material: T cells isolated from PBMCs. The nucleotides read TGTGCCAGCAGCCCCGGCGACTCCGCGTGGGAGCAGTACTTC. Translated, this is CASSPGDSAWEQYF.